The rows below give T cell receptor beta chains drawn from one sample of a study of T cells after yellow fever vaccination. MiXCR, applied by TCRdb to the 5' RACE reads, yields one record per CDR3 protein. The table records hundreds of thousands of distinct CDR3 sequences, about 19% of them present only once. This sample comprised PBMCs, obtained before the yellow fever booster vaccination. These receptors were taken from a man aged 18-30 years who received the YFV17D yellow fever vaccine. CDR3s include the opening cysteine and the closing phenylalanine or tryptophan. A D gene is named only where the DNA matches it firmly. The listing skips clone size in some rows; elsewhere it reads once, few, many or a size class.

CDR3 DNA	CDR3 protein	D gene	V gene	J gene	clone size
TGCAGCGTTGAAGGCCAGGAGAACACTGAAGCTTTCTTT	CSVEGQENTEAFF	NA	TRBV29-1	TRBJ1-1	few
TGCGCCAGCAGCGGCGAGACAGGGGTATACAATGAGCTCTTC	CASSGETGVYNELF	TRBD1	TRBV5-1	TRBJ2-1	NA
TGTGCCAGCAGCTTAAACGGGGGGGTAGGACAGTACTTC	CASSLNGGVGQYF	TRBD2	TRBV7-9	TRBJ2-7	NA
TGTGCCAGCAGTCCCGACAGGGGGCGCAACGGGGAGCTGTTTTTT	CASSPDRGRNGELFF	TRBD1	TRBV12-3/TRBV12-4	TRBJ2-2	NA
TGTGCCAGCACCCAGACAGGTTTGGGGGACACTGAAGCTTTCTTT	CASTQTGLGDTEAFF	NA	TRBV12-3/TRBV12-4	TRBJ1-1	NA
TGTGCCAGCAGCTTACTCGTCGGCACTGAAGCTTTCTTT	CASSLLVGTEAFF	NA	TRBV7-9	TRBJ1-1	many
TGTGCCAGCAGTTTAAAGGTCAATCAGCCCCAGCATTTT	CASSLKVNQPQHF	NA	TRBV27	TRBJ1-5	NA
TGTGCCAGCAGCTTAGATCCTTCCACAGATACGCAGTATTTT	CASSLDPSTDTQYF	NA	TRBV11-3	TRBJ2-3	NA
TGTGCCAGCAGCCATCGACTAGCGGGGTCCTACAATGAGCAGTTCTTC	CASSHRLAGSYNEQFF	TRBD2	TRBV4-2	TRBJ2-1	NA
TGTGCCATCAGCGTCGGGGACAGGGTTTACGAGCAGTACTTC	CAISVGDRVYEQYF	TRBD1	TRBV10-3	TRBJ2-7	NA
TGTGCCATCAGTTCTCTTCTCTATCAGCCCCAGCATTTT	CAISSLLYQPQHF	NA	TRBV10-3	TRBJ1-5	few
TGTGCCAGCTTGTTCTCTGGGGCCAACGTCCTGACTTTC	CASLFSGANVLTF	NA	TRBV6-1	TRBJ2-6	NA
TGTGCCAGCCAGGAGGACAGGGTAGGCAATCAGCCCCAGCATTTT	CASQEDRVGNQPQHF	TRBD1	TRBV2	TRBJ1-5	many
TGTGCCAGCAGTCTGTTTCTAGCCGGGGAGCTGTTTTTT	CASSLFLAGELFF	NA	TRBV6-2/TRBV6-3	TRBJ2-2	few
TGTGCCAGCGCAACCCACGGGGTCCTCACAGATACGCAGTATTTT	CASATHGVLTDTQYF	NA	TRBV28	TRBJ2-3	NA
TGTGCCAGCAGCGCTGATAACGGAGCCTCCTACGAGCAGTACTTC	CASSADNGASYEQYF	NA	TRBV7-3	TRBJ2-7	NA
TGTGCCAGCAGCCTTGTGGGAGGCACCCGTTCACCCCTCCACTTT	CASSLVGGTRSPLHF	NA	TRBV6-1	TRBJ1-6	many
TGTGCCATCAGTGAAGACGGAAACTTTCGGCTTCAGTACTTC	CAISEDGNFRLQYF	NA	TRBV10-3	TRBJ2-4	NA
TGCGCCAGCAGCTTGACCGCAGGACAGGCTGGTGAGACCCAGTACTTC	CASSLTAGQAGETQYF	TRBD1	TRBV5-1	TRBJ2-5	NA
TGCAGCGTCACAGGGACTGAAGCTTTCTTT	CSVTGTEAFF	NA	TRBV29-1	TRBJ1-1	NA
TGCAGTGCTAGAGATAGCGGGGGGGCGGATGAGCAGTTCTTC	CSARDSGGADEQFF	TRBD2	TRBV20-1	TRBJ2-1	NA
TGTGCCAGCAGCTCAGCGACTAGCGGTAGCACAGATACGCAGTATTTT	CASSSATSGSTDTQYF	TRBD2	TRBV7-9	TRBJ2-3	NA
TGTGCCACCAGTTCCGACCCCGGGACAGGGAGTGTATCCGGGGAGCTGTTTTTT	CATSSDPGTGSVSGELFF	TRBD1	TRBV24-1	TRBJ2-2	NA
TGTGCCAGCAGCCTTACTCCCGGAGGAGATACGCAGTATTTT	CASSLTPGGDTQYF	NA	TRBV7-3	TRBJ2-3	few
TGTGCCAGCAGCCCCGGGACAGGGATCGCTTCACCCCTCCACTTT	CASSPGTGIASPLHF	TRBD1	TRBV27	TRBJ1-6	few
TGTGCCAGCAGCGTCGGCCCAGAAGTTACGGGGGATTCACCCCTCCACTTT	CASSVGPEVTGDSPLHF	NA	TRBV9	TRBJ1-6	NA
TGTGCCAGCAGCCCCTATATTTGGGGGGGCACAGATACGCAGTATTTT	CASSPYIWGGTDTQYF	NA	TRBV7-2	TRBJ2-3	few
TGCAGCGTTGAAACCGGACGGGGCGATGAGCAGTTCTTC	CSVETGRGDEQFF	NA	TRBV29-1	TRBJ2-1	few
TGTGCCAGCAGTCTACGGACAGTGAAAAACATTCAGTACTTC	CASSLRTVKNIQYF	NA	TRBV12-3/TRBV12-4	TRBJ2-4	NA
TGTGCCAGCTCGGCAGGCTGGAGCGGTGGCTACACCTTC	CASSAGWSGGYTF	NA	TRBV12-3/TRBV12-4	TRBJ1-2	many
TGTGCCAGCAGCCTCGAACCGGGGACAGATGAGCAGTTCTTC	CASSLEPGTDEQFF	TRBD1	TRBV7-6	TRBJ2-1	NA
TGTGCCAGCAGCTTAAGACAGATCTATGGCTACACCTTC	CASSLRQIYGYTF	NA	TRBV7-9	TRBJ1-2	NA
TGCGCCAGCAGCCCCGTTCTGGCGGGGGGGCCTTACGAGCAGTACTTC	CASSPVLAGGPYEQYF	TRBD2	TRBV4-1	TRBJ2-7	few
TGTGCCAGCAGCCAAGATAAACGGGGGCAATGGGAGACCCAGTACTTC	CASSQDKRGQWETQYF	NA	TRBV4-2	TRBJ2-5	few
TGTGCCAGCAGCCTACAGGGACAACACACTGAAGCTTTCTTT	CASSLQGQHTEAFF	NA	TRBV7-9	TRBJ1-1	NA
TGCGCCAGCAGCGCGTCAGGGGGCCGGAATCAGCCCCAGCATTTT	CASSASGGRNQPQHF	TRBD1	TRBV5-1	TRBJ1-5	NA
TGCAGTGCTAAGATTGGTTATACGCAGTATTTT	CSAKIGYTQYF	NA	TRBV20-1	TRBJ2-3	NA
TGCAGCGTTGAAGGTGGGGGACTCATGAACACTGAAGCTTTCTTT	CSVEGGGLMNTEAFF	NA	TRBV29-1	TRBJ1-1	NA
TGTGCCACCAGTGGGAACAGGGGGCGCGACGGGGAGCTGTTTTTT	CATSGNRGRDGELFF	TRBD1	TRBV24-1	TRBJ2-2	few
TGTGCCAGCAGTGAAGGTGTGGCCAACGTCCTGACTTTC	CASSEGVANVLTF	NA	TRBV2	TRBJ2-6	NA
TGCAGTGCGAGCGGGGCACCCTTC	CSASGAPF	NA	TRBV20-1	TRBJ1-2	few
TGTGCCAGCAGCTTTCCGAGGGGACGGGGAAACACCATATATTTT	CASSFPRGRGNTIYF	NA	TRBV7-9	TRBJ1-3	many
TGCAGCGTTAAGGGGGGGGGCACTGAAGCTTTCTTT	CSVKGGGTEAFF	NA	TRBV29-1	TRBJ1-1	NA
TGTGCCAGCAGTTACTCTTGGACAGCGCTGAACACTGAAGCTTTCTTT	CASSYSWTALNTEAFF	NA	TRBV6-5	TRBJ1-1	NA
TGTGCCAGCAGTTCAGACAGGTCTGGTGGCTACACCTTC	CASSSDRSGGYTF	NA	TRBV7-2	TRBJ1-2	few
TGTGCCAGCAGTTACTGGGGGGGCAGCGCTGAAGCTTTCTTT	CASSYWGGSAEAFF	NA	TRBV6-5	TRBJ1-1	many
TGTGCCAGCAGCCAGAGGTCCAGGCAAGAGACCCAGTACTTC	CASSQRSRQETQYF	NA	TRBV7-6	TRBJ2-5	NA
TGCAGTGCTAGCGAGGGTGGGGAGCTGTTTTTT	CSASEGGELFF	NA	TRBV20-1	TRBJ2-2	NA
TGTGCCAGCAGCTCGTGGACTAGCGGGGGGGCGAACACCGGGGAGCTGTTTTTT	CASSSWTSGGANTGELFF	TRBD2	TRBV11-2	TRBJ2-2	many
TGTGCCAGCACCCCCGGGAGGGGCACAGATACGCAGTATTTT	CASTPGRGTDTQYF	TRBD2	TRBV6-5	TRBJ2-3	NA